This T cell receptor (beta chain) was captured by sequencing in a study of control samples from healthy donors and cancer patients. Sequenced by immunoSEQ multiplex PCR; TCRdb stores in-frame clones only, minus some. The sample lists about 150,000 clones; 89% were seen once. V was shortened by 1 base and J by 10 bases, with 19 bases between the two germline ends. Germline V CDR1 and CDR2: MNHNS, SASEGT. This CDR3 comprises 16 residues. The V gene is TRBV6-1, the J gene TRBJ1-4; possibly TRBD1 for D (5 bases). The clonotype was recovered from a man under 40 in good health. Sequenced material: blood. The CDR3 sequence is CASSEGVAGPLIKLFF. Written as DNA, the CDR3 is TGTGCCAGCAGTGAAGGGGTAGCAGGGCCACTGATAAAACTGTTTTTT.